These 20 T cell receptor beta chains were sequenced from one sample in a study of cytomegalovirus exposure and HLA in healthy donors. Both 60 Vbeta primers and 13 Jbeta primers went into the PCR. Profiling relied on immunoSEQ multiplex PCR, and the TCRdb table lists in-frame clones only, not all of them. Of about 96,000 clones listed, 60% to 75% are singletons. Sequencing was carried out using PBMCs. These receptors were collected from a man aged 55 to 69 in good health and CMV-seronegative.

The genes are TRBV11-2 and TRBJ2-7; 12 bases are shared with TRBD2. CDR3 length: 16 residues. Germline values: CDR1 SGHAT, CDR2 FQNNGV. Trimming removed 3 bases from V and 4 bases from J; junction bases left unmatched: 7. The DNA of the CDR3 is TGTGCCAGCAGCTTTGATCTAGCGGGGGGGCGGTACGAGCAGTACTTC. This translates into CASSFDLAGGRYEQYF.

This clone showed up just a few times. The V gene is TRBV30, the J gene TRBJ1-6; a weak D match, TRBD1 (6 bases). The V gene's germline CDR1 is GTSNPN and CDR2 SVGIG (reference sequence). There are 16 residues in the CDR3. The V gene lost 7 bases and the J gene lost 6 bases, with 22 bases spanning the gap. DNA for the CDR3: TGTGCCTCCTCGGTTAACAGGGCATCCCGTAATTCACCCCTCCACTTT. Protein sequence: CASSVNRASRNSPLHF.

The chain uses TRBV9 and TRBJ2-5; TRBD1 matches 8 bases. Per germline, CDR1 SGDLS and CDR2 YYNGEE. Trimming removed 0 bases from V and 5 bases from J; junction bases left unmatched: 6. CDR3 length: 15 amino acids. CDR3 protein: CASSVVPGGTETQYF. CDR3 in DNA: TGTGCCAGCAGCGTAGTTCCAGGGGGCACGGAGACCCAGTACTTC.

This clone was observed a few times. The J gene is TRBJ2-3, the V gene TRBV6-4, with TRBD2 identical over 10 bases. CDR1 is MRHNA, CDR2 SNTAGT, per germline. The CDR3 consists of 15 residues. V was pared by 7 bases and J by 4 bases, with 8 bases of the junction left unmatched. The CDR3 here is CASKKGSGGADTQYF. The DNA of the CDR3 is TGTGCCAGCAAAAAAGGCAGCGGGGGGGCAGATACGCAGTATTTT.

The chain is built from TRBV5-4 and TRBJ2-7; TRBD2 is a possible D gene (6 bases). The V gene's germline CDR1 is SGHNT and CDR2 YYREEE (reference sequence). V was trimmed by 4 bases and J by 2 bases, leaving 16 bases between them. The CDR3 totals 15 residues. The CDR3 DNA follows: TGTGCCAGCAGCCGGATGGGACTGACTGCCTACGAGCAGTACTTC. Residues: CASSRMGLTAYEQYF.

This clone was detected only a few times. J is TRBJ1-4 and V is TRBV5-1; 7 nucleotides match TRBD1. The germline CDR1 and CDR2 sequences are SGHRS and YFSETQ. The V and J ends lost 4 bases and 0 bases, in that order; junction bases with no gene match: 6. There are 16 residues in the CDR3. CDR3 sequence reads: CASSRDRTSTNEKLFF. CDR3 sequence (DNA): TGCGCCAGCAGCCGGGACAGAACTTCAACTAATGAAAAACTGTTTTTT.

CDR3 sequence: CAKTKSSYNEQFF. The DNA of the CDR3 is TGTGCCAAGACTAAGAGCTCCTACAATGAGCAGTTCTTC. The rearrangement links TRBV27 to TRBJ2-1, with a tentative D call TRBD2 (5 bases). The germline CDR1 and CDR2 sequences are MNHEY and SMNVEV (reference sequence). The CDR3 is 13 amino acids. The V end was cut by 10 bases, the J end by 0 bases, with 10 bases between.

V gene TRBV10-3 combines with J gene TRBJ2-5; TRBD1 matches at 9 bases. With 3 bases clipped from V and 5 bases from J, the junction kept 7 bases outside the gene matches. Germline V CDR1 and CDR2: ENHRY, SYGVKD. The CDR3 is 15 amino acids. The CDR3 DNA sequence: TGTGCCATCAGTGAAGTGGACAGGGGTGAGGAGACCCAGTACTTC. It is translated as CAISEVDRGEETQYF.

This clone is a singleton in its sample. The chain links TRBV10-2 to TRBJ2-3, with TRBD2 matching 7 bases. Germline V gene data show CDR1 as WSHSY and CDR2 as SAAADI. The CDR3 extends over 16 amino acids. The V segment lost 5 bases and the J segment 0 bases; nucleotides outside the gene matches: 8. CDR3 protein: CASSSPGTTSTDTQYF. For the CDR3, the DNA is TGCGCCAGCAGTTCACCCGGGACTACGAGCACAGATACGCAGTATTTT.

J is TRBJ2-5 and V is TRBV7-9, with 11 positions matching TRBD2. Looked up from germline, CDR1 is SEHNR and CDR2 is FQNEAQ (reference sequence). Germline trimming cut 5 bases from V and 4 bases from J; bases unmatched to any gene: 3. The CDR3 sequence is 14 residues long. For the CDR3, the DNA is TGTGCCAGCAGCCTACTAGCGGGGGCAGAGACCCAGTACTTC. Its translation is CASSLLAGAETQYF. The whole variable domain, filled in from reference TRBV7-9 and TRBJ2-5, reads DTGVSQNPRHKITKRGQNVTFRCDPISEHNRLYWYRQTLGQGPEFLTYFQNEAQLEKSRLLSDRFSAERPKGSFSTLEIQRTEQGDSAMYLCASSLLAGAETQYFGPGTRLLVL.

The chain employs TRBV5-1 and TRBJ2-1; 7 bases are a match to TRBD2. V was pared by 4 bases and J by 2 bases, with 9 bases of the junction left unmatched. The CDR3 has 16 residues. Germline assignment: CDR1 SGHRS and CDR2 YFSETQ. CDR3 sequence (DNA): TGCGCCAGCAGCGCAAGGGCTAGCGGACCCTACAATGAGCAGTTCTTC. Translating gives CASSARASGPYNEQFF.

V usage is TRBV19 and J usage is TRBJ2-3; 12 bases are a match to TRBD2. In germline, CDR1 is LNHDA, CDR2 SQIVND (reference sequence). The CDR3 has 15 residues. Losses at the gene ends were 6 bases for V and 2 bases for J; bases not matched to a gene: 3. The CDR3 loop reads CASSRLAGDTDTQYF. The DNA for the CDR3 is TGTGCCAGTAGCCGACTAGCGGGGGACACAGATACGCAGTATTTT. Using reference TRBV19 and TRBJ2-3 for the parts outside the CDR3, the full variable domain is DGGITQSPKYLFRKEGQNVTLSCEQNLNHDAMYWYRQDPGQGLRLIYYSQIVNDFQKGDIAEGYSVSREKKESFPLTVTSAQKNPTAFYLCASSRLAGDTDTQYFGPGTRLTVL.

The rearrangement uses TRBV5-4 and TRBJ1-1; tentatively, D is TRBD1 (5 bases). Between the trimmed V and J ends, which lost 0 bases and 4 bases, there was a span of 13 bases. There are 15 residues in the CDR3. CDR1 is SGHNT and CDR2 is YYREEE in the germline V gene (reference sequence). The CDR3 is CASSLVGTRGTEAFF. CDR3 sequence (DNA): TGTGCCAGCAGCTTGGTAGGAACAAGGGGCACTGAAGCTTTCTTT.

CDR3 sequence (DNA): TGTGCCAGCAGCGTAGCTAACCAACAGGCCCAAAATTGGGGCTACACCTTC. It codes for CASSVANQQAQNWGYTF. The chain recombines TRBV9 with TRBJ1-2, with D possibly being TRBD1 (5 bases). V lost 0 bases and J lost 8, with 23 bases in between. This CDR3 comprises 17 residues. The germline V gene has CDR1 SGDLS and CDR2 YYNGEE.

The chain carries TRBV5-1 and TRBJ2-2, with TRBD2 matching over 8 bases. The ends lost 1 base at V and 2 bases at J; junction bases unmatched: 4. Germline V gene lookup returns CDR1 SGHRS and CDR2 YFSETQ. This CDR3 spans 16 amino acids. CDR3 sequence: CASSLFGGVNTGELFF. The DNA of the CDR3 is TGCGCCAGCAGCTTGTTCGGGGGGGTAAACACCGGGGAGCTGTTTTTT.

This clone has just a few counts. The CDR3, as DNA: TGTGCCAGTAGTCTGACCCCGGGACTGTGGGGCTACACCTTC. Translation gives CASSLTPGLWGYTF. The chain carries TRBV19 and TRBJ1-2; TRBD1 might be the D (5 bases). Looked up from germline, CDR1 is LNHDA and CDR2 is SQIVND (reference sequence). CDR3 length: 14 residues. V was shortened by 5 bases and J by 8 bases, with 18 bases between the two germline ends.

The J gene is TRBJ1-2, the V gene TRBV28; the match to TRBD1 covers 8 bases. V lost 6 bases to trimming and J lost 4 bases; unmatched junction nucleotides: 19. This CDR3 comprises 18 residues. Germline CDR1 reads MDHEN; CDR2 reads SYDVKM. CDR3 amino acids: CASSSPPYSDRAVYGYTF. The DNA of the CDR3 is TGTGCCAGCAGCTCTCCACCTTACTCGGACAGGGCGGTCTATGGCTACACCTTC.

This clone was found a few times. The rearrangement joins TRBV28 to TRBJ1-3; possible D gene TRBD1, 5 bases. The V end lost 5 bases, the J end lost 0 bases, and 11 bases lay between the germline ends. The germline V gene has CDR1 MDHEN and CDR2 SYDVKM. CDR3 length: 15 residues. The CDR3 sequence is CASSGGLYSGNTIYF. The CDR3 DNA sequence: TGTGCCAGCAGTGGGGGACTTTACTCTGGAAACACCATATATTTT. The full variable domain, completed using reference TRBV28 and TRBJ1-3, is DVKVTQSSRYLVKRTGEKVFLECVQDMDHENMFWYRQDPGLGLRLIYFSYDVKMKEKGDIPEGYSVSREKKERFSLILESASTNQTSMYLCASSGGLYSGNTIYFGEGSWLTVV.

The chain employs TRBV11-3 and TRBJ1-1, with 10 bases fitting TRBD1. V was pared by 5 bases and J by 4 bases, with 7 bases of the junction left unmatched. The V gene's germline CDR1 is SGHNT and CDR2 YENEEA. This CDR3 comprises 15 residues. Here the CDR3 reads CASSRYGQGGTEAFF. Written as DNA, the CDR3 is TGTGCCAGCAGCCGATATGGACAGGGGGGCACTGAAGCTTTCTTT. The full variable domain, rest sourced from reference TRBV11-3 and TRBJ1-1, is EAGVVQSPRYKIIEKKQPVAFWCNPISGHNTLYWYLQNLGQGPELLIRYENEEAVDDSQLPKDRFSAERLKGVDSTLKIQPAELGDSAVYLCASSRYGQGGTEAFFGQGTRLTVV.

The chain recombines TRBV7-2 with TRBJ1-6, with 8 bases lining up with TRBD1. The CDR3 consists of 15 residues. Germline V CDR1 and CDR2: SGHTA, FQGNSA. V trimming: 2 bases; J trimming: 6 bases; junction bases outside the gene matches: 3. The CDR3 region is CASSLYRGGNSPLHF. CDR3 nucleotide sequence: TGTGCCAGCAGCTTATACAGGGGGGGTAATTCACCCCTCCACTTT.